This T cell receptor (beta chain) was captured by sequencing in a study of blood T cell repertoires in COVID-19. Profiling relied on immunoSEQ multiplex PCR, and the TCRdb table lists in-frame clones only, not all of them. This table has 150,000 to 200,000 clones, around 92% appearing once. This CDR3 has 15 amino acids. V lost 5 bases and J lost 0, with 13 bases in between. CDR1 MNHEY and CDR2 SMNVEV come from the germline V gene (reference sequence). The sample was PBMCs or T cells enriched from blood (not recorded which). The V and J genes are TRBV27 and TRBJ1-1; D gene uncertain. This receptor was obtained from a woman aged 18-30 years who had recovered from COVID-19. This CDR3 is CASSTSTGLNTEAFF. CDR3 sequence (DNA): TGTGCCAGCAGTACCTCAACGGGGTTGAACACTGAAGCTTTCTTT.